Following are 18 T cell receptor beta chains from one sample sequenced in a study of patients and donors after allogeneic stem cell transplantation. TCRdb re-analysed the RT-PCR reads in MiXCR, keeping a single row per CDR3 protein. This sample carries approximately 170,000 distinct CDR3 sequences, approximately 22% of them seen once, and the ten largest clones take 25% to 30%. The sequenced sample was blood, either unsorted or a sorted T cell fraction (not recorded which). The receptors shown here come from a human donor who was either an allogeneic HSCT recipient or a stem cell or donor lymphocyte infusion donor (not recorded which). It is not recorded whose cells these are; they may come from a transplant donor.

J is TRBJ2-5 and V is TRBV4-3, with D unclear. Per germline, CDR1 LGHNA and CDR2 YSLEER. CDR3 length: 13 amino acids. The V and J ends lost 0 bases and 5 bases respectively, with 7 bases between them. The CDR3, as DNA: TGCGCCAGCAGCCAAGATTTCGAGGAGACCCAGTACTTC. Translation: CASSQDFEETQYF.

In its sample, this clonotype was seen a few times. The chain joins TRBV12-3 or TRBV12-4 to TRBJ2-5; perhaps TRBD1 as D (5 bases). The CDR3 is made up of 14 amino acids. Trimming took off 3 bases at V and 4 bases at J, with 12 bases between the two ends. Here the CDR3 reads CASSFPRTSETQYF. The CDR3 coding sequence is TGTGCCAGCAGTTTTCCTCGGACATCAGAGACCCAGTACTTC.

The chain combines TRBV10-3 with TRBJ2-3; D is unclear. The V end was cut by 8 bases, the J end by 6 bases, with 18 bases between. CDR1 is ENHRY, CDR2 SYGVKD, per germline. This CDR3 is 14 amino acids long. CDR3 nucleotide sequence: TGTGCCATCGATCCGTCGGTTGTATCGGATACGCAGTATTTT. As protein: CAIDPSVVSDTQYF.

The chain recombines TRBV5-1 with TRBJ2-5, with D tentatively TRBD1 or TRBD2 (6 bases each). The CDR3 covers 16 residues. The V end lost 7 bases, the J end lost 1 base, and 20 bases lay between the germline ends. The germline V gene encodes CDR1 SGHRS and CDR2 YFSETQ. Here the CDR3 reads CASHKGGTGGQETQYF. The CDR3 bases are TGCGCCAGCCACAAGGGGGGCACCGGGGGCCAAGAGACCCAGTACTTC. The whole variable domain, filled in from reference TRBV5-1 and TRBJ2-5, reads KAGVTQTPRYLIKTRGQQVTLSCSPISGHRSVSWYQQTPGQGLQFLFEYFSETQRNKGNFPGRFSGRQFSNSRSEMNVSTLELGDSALYLCASHKGGTGGQETQYFGPGTRLLVL.

The V gene is TRBV3-1, the J gene TRBJ1-2; D is undetermined. CDR1 is LGHDT, CDR2 YNNKEL, per germline (reference sequence). With 0 bases removed from V and 6 bases from J, the gap between germline ends came to 11 bases. This CDR3 is built from 14 residues. The CDR3 spells CASSQEGASHGYTF. DNA of the CDR3: TGTGCCAGCAGCCAAGAAGGAGCGTCGCATGGCTACACCTTC.

The chain has TRBV9 and TRBJ2-3, with D possibly matching TRBD2 (5 bases). Between the trimmed V and J ends, which lost 0 bases and 6 bases, there was a span of 20 bases. The germline V gene encodes CDR1 SGDLS and CDR2 YYNGEE. The length of the CDR3 is 17 residues. The chain's CDR3 is CASSVGLLDFKSDTQYF. The CDR3 bases are TGTGCCAGCAGCGTAGGCCTGTTGGACTTCAAGTCGGATACGCAGTATTTT.

This clonotype showed up just a few times. The genes are TRBV29-1 and TRBJ1-1, with TRBD1 matching over 11 bases. CDR1 SQVTM and CDR2 ANQGSEA come from the germline V gene. Trimming cost V 7 bases and J 5 bases; bases outside gene matches: 6. The CDR3 is made up of 13 amino acids. The CDR3 loop is CSAGQGARTEAFF. For the CDR3, the DNA is TGCAGCGCCGGACAGGGGGCGCGGACTGAAGCTTTCTTT. Using reference TRBV29-1 and TRBJ1-1 for the parts outside the CDR3, the full variable domain is SAVISQKPSRDICQRGTSLTIQCQVDSQVTMMFWYRQQPGQSLTLIATANQGSEATYESGFVIDKFPISRPNLTFSTLTVSNMSPEDSSIYLCSAGQGARTEAFFGQGTRLTVV.

In its sample, this clonotype was seen a few times. One end of the junction is discordant with germline, which a read error may explain. The J gene is TRBJ1-1, the V gene TRBV19; D not resolved. This CDR3 has 13 residues. CDR1 is LNHDA and CDR2 is SQIVND in the germline V gene (reference sequence). The CDR3 DNA is TGTGCCAGTAGTGTAGATCCGAACACTGAAGCTTTCTTT. This codes for CASSVDPNTEAFF.

This clonotype was recorded many times. V and J are TRBV12-3 or TRBV12-4 and TRBJ1-5; D is unclear. V was trimmed by 3 bases and J by 0 bases, leaving 6 bases between them. The CDR3 extends over 14 amino acids. CDR3 bases: TGTGCCAGCAGTTTTGGGGATAGCAATCAGCCCCAGCATTTT. It translates to CASSFGDSNQPQHF.

This clonotype was seen a handful of times. V usage is TRBV7-9 and J usage is TRBJ2-3; TRBD1 aligns across 8 bases. Germline CDR1 and CDR2: SEHNR and FQNEAQ (reference sequence). The CDR3 extends over 17 amino acids. J gave up 1 base and V 3 bases, and 9 bases lay outside the gene matches. In DNA form, the CDR3 reads TGTGCCAGCAGCTTTCGTCTTGACAGGGGAGGCACAGATACGCAGTATTTT. Translating it yields CASSFRLDRGGTDTQYF.

The genes are TRBV6-2 or TRBV6-3 and TRBJ2-5; 7 bases are shared with TRBD1. In germline, CDR1 is MNHEY, CDR2 SVGEGT. CDR3 length: 14 amino acids. After removal of 2 bases from V and 3 bases from J, the junction contained 3 bases not matched to a gene. The CDR3 reads CASSYQGGEETQYF. The DNA for the CDR3 is TGTGCCAGCAGTTACCAAGGGGGCGAAGAGACCCAGTACTTC.

This clonotype turned up a few times. The chain is built from TRBV19 and TRBJ2-3; TRBD2 might be the D (6 bases). The CDR3 sequence is 15 residues long. Trimming removed 6 bases at V and 1 base at J, with 14 bases between. Germline-derived CDR1 and CDR2 are LNHDA and SQIVND (reference sequence). The CDR3 DNA sequence: TGTGCCAGTAGCCAAAGCGGGTCAGGCACAGATACGCAGTATTTT. Its protein is CASSQSGSGTDTQYF.

The rearrangement links TRBV7-9 to TRBJ1-1; a weak D match, TRBD1 (6 bases). Trimming took 5 bases from V and 3 from J, leaving 10 bases between them. Germline values: CDR1 SEHNR, CDR2 FQNEAQ (reference sequence). This CDR3 contains 13 residues. CDR3 nucleotide sequence: TGTGCCAGCAGCGCCGGACAGTACACTGAAGCTTTCTTT. Its translation is CASSAGQYTEAFF.

This clonotype was detected ten times or more. This sequence joins TRBV20-1 and TRBJ1-5; the D gene is possibly TRBD1 (6 bases). Germline CDR1 DFQATT, CDR2 SNEGSKA (reference sequence). The CDR3 is 15 amino acids. V was pared by 5 bases and J by 0 bases, with 14 bases between. CDR3 loop: CSAAPGTRSNQPQHF. The CDR3 region has the DNA TGCAGTGCTGCCCCCGGGACACGTAGCAATCAGCCCCAGCATTTT.

Only a few counts were recorded for this clonotype. V is TRBV29-1 and J is TRBJ1-2, with D perhaps TRBD1 (6 bases). The CDR3 is made up of 12 amino acids. Germline V gives CDR1 SQVTM, CDR2 ANQGSEA. Deletions cut 6 bases from V and 5 bases from J, with 13 bases between. CDR3: CSVIQGGYGYTF. CDR3 sequence (DNA): TGCAGCGTGATTCAAGGGGGATATGGCTACACCTTC.

The rearrangement joins TRBV27 to TRBJ2-5; D is possibly TRBD1 (6 bases). The germline gives CDR1 MNHEY, CDR2 SMNVEV (reference sequence). The CDR3 is 16 amino acids. The V and J ends lost 5 bases and 5 bases respectively, with 21 bases between them. The CDR3 bases are TGTGCCAGCAGTCCCCGGACAGTTTTGGAATTGGAGACCCAGTACTTC. Its translation is CASSPRTVLELETQYF.

This clonotype has more than one count but fewer than ten. The chain links TRBV5-1 to TRBJ2-7; D is possibly TRBD2 (7 bases). The ends were cut back, 9 bases at V and 3 bases at J, with 22 bases in the middle. Germline V lookup: CDR1 SGHRS, CDR2 YFSETQ. The CDR3 runs 15 residues. The CDR3 DNA sequence: TGCGCCATCAATAGGGGGAGGGAAGAGGGCTACGAGCAGTACTTC. Protein product: CAINRGREEGYEQYF.

In its sample, this clonotype was seen a few times. This chain joins TRBV9 and TRBJ2-7; D might be TRBD1 (6 bases). The CDR3 totals 11 residues. Germline loops: CDR1 SGDLS, CDR2 YYNGEE. The V gene lost 3 bases and the J gene lost 5 bases, with 6 bases spanning the gap. DNA for the CDR3: TGTGCCAGCAGCGGGACAGACGAGCAGTACTTC. Amino acids: CASSGTDEQYF.